One sample yielded the 7 T cell receptor beta chains listed below, sequenced in a study of blood T cell repertoires in COVID-19. Profiling relied on immunoSEQ multiplex PCR, and the TCRdb table lists in-frame clones only, not all of them. The profile shows approximately 210,000 clones, around 87% of them singletons. Sample: PBMCs or T cells enriched from blood (not recorded which). These receptors came from a man aged 25-40 years in a cohort exposed to, infected with or recovered from COVID-19 (not recorded which).

This sequence joins TRBV7-6 and TRBJ2-3; 13 bases are shared with TRBD2. Trimming at V came to 5 bases and at J to 6 bases, leaving 8 bases not matched to a gene. CDR3 length equals 16 residues. In germline, CDR1 is SGHVS, CDR2 FNYEAQ. CDR3 in amino acids: CASSMGLAGIGDTQYF. CDR3 coding DNA: TGTGCCAGCAGCATGGGACTAGCGGGAATTGGCGATACGCAGTATTTT. Full variable domain (remainder filled in from reference TRBV7-6 and TRBJ2-3): GAGVSQSPRYKVTKRGQDVALRCDPISGHVSLYWYRQALGQGPEFLTYFNYEAQQDKSGLPNDRFSAERPEGSISTLTIQRTEQRDSAMYRCASSMGLAGIGDTQYFGPGTRLTVL.

The chain joins TRBV9 to TRBJ2-3; weak D call: TRBD2 (6 bases). This CDR3 has 15 amino acids. V was shortened by 0 bases and J by 2 bases, with 10 bases between the two germline ends. The germline CDR1 and CDR2 sequences are SGDLS and YYNGEE. CDR3 loop: CASSVAAGTTDTQYF. DNA for the CDR3: TGTGCCAGCAGCGTAGCGGCGGGGACCACAGATACGCAGTATTTT. Using reference TRBV9 and TRBJ2-3 for the parts outside the CDR3, the full variable domain is DSGVTQTPKHLITATGQRVTLRCSPRSGDLSVYWYQQSLDQGLQFLIQYYNGEERAKGNILERFSAQQFPDLHSELNLSSLELGDSALYFCASSVAAGTTDTQYFGPGTRLTVL.

The chain uses TRBV3-1 (or the pseudogene TRBV3-2) and TRBJ2-7; TRBD2 agrees at 12 bases. With 7 bases clipped from V and 4 bases from J, the junction kept 8 bases outside the gene matches. The CDR3 is made up of 15 amino acids. The germline V gene encodes CDR1 LGHDT and CDR2 YNNKEL (reference sequence). The CDR3: CASTRGLAGKYEQYF. The CDR3 DNA reads as TGTGCCAGCACCCGAGGACTAGCGGGAAAATACGAGCAGTACTTC.

The CDR3 here is CASSMDSMNTEAFF. As DNA, the CDR3 is TGTGCCAGCAGCATGGACAGCATGAACACTGAAGCTTTCTTT. The chain is built from TRBV7-3 and TRBJ1-1; perhaps TRBD1 as D (6 bases). The CDR3 contains 14 residues. V was trimmed by 5 bases and J by 0 bases, leaving 10 bases between them. From germline, CDR1 is SGHTA and CDR2 FQGTGA.

CDR3 DNA sequence: TGTGCCAGCAGCTTGGGACAGGGGGCGCGCGTTCTAGGAGCTTTCTTT. This sequence encodes CASSLGQGARVLGAFF. The V call is TRBV5-4, the J call TRBJ1-1, with 10 bases identical to TRBD1. This CDR3 contains 16 residues. Germline values: CDR1 SGHNT, CDR2 YYREEE (reference sequence). The V segment lost 0 bases and the J segment 10 bases; nucleotides outside the gene matches: 12. Full variable domain (missing parts from reference TRBV5-4 and TRBJ1-1): ETGVTQSPTHLIKTRGQQVTLRCSSQSGHNTVSWYQQALGQGPQFIFQYYREEENGRGNFPPRFSGLQFPNYSSELNVNALELDDSALYLCASSLGQGARVLGAFFGQGTRLTVV.

The J gene is TRBJ2-7, the V gene TRBV19, with 7 bases identical to TRBD1. The CDR3 runs to 15 residues. Germline V gene sequence: CDR1 LNHDA, CDR2 SQIVND (reference sequence). V lost 4 bases and J lost 0; bases outside the gene matches: 6. The CDR3 region has the DNA TGTGCCAGTAGTACCTTGACAGGGAGCTCCTACGAGCAGTACTTC. It yields the protein CASSTLTGSSYEQYF.

This clone has just a few counts. This rearrangement joins TRBV6-4 to TRBJ1-5; D gene unclear. CDR1 and CDR2 from the germline V gene are MRHNA and SNTAGT. V lost 3 bases, J lost 5 bases, and 8 bases lay in between. The CDR3 runs 13 residues. The CDR3 nucleotides read TGTGCCAGCAGTGAACTGCCCTATCAGCCCCAGCATTTT. It encodes CASSELPYQPQHF.